Shown below are 8 T cell receptor beta chains from a single sample sequenced in a study of somatic mutations in cytotoxic T cells in rheumatoid arthritis. TCRdb keeps only in-frame clones here, not all; method: immunoSEQ multiplex PCR. This sample has around 29,000 clones, with approximately 85% found just once. The sequenced sample consisted of CD8+ T cells sorted from blood. All receptors come from an adult with rheumatoid arthritis.

This clone was counted only a few times. The gene calls are TRBV5-8 and TRBJ1-2; D not resolved. Germline CDR1 is SGHTS and CDR2 is YDEGEE. The CDR3 length is 11 residues. V lost 5 bases and J 8 bases, leaving 10 bases between the germline ends. CDR3 nucleotide sequence: TGTGCCAGCAGTCTGTCCTGGGGCTACACCTTC. Its translation: CASSLSWGYTF.

This chain connects TRBV9 to TRBJ1-2; tentative D call: TRBD1 (5 bases). Germline lookup yields CDR1 SGDLS and CDR2 YYNGEE. The CDR3 is 15 amino acids. V dropped 0 bases and J dropped 8 bases, with 17 bases sitting between them. CDR3 coding DNA: TGTGCCAGCAGCGTAGGGGGAGGGGACCTGGAGGGCTACACCTTC. This gives the protein CASSVGGGDLEGYTF.

The chain employs TRBV7-9 and TRBJ2-3; D gene unclear. This CDR3 has 14 residues. CDR1 is SEHNR and CDR2 is FQNEAQ in the germline V gene (reference sequence). Deletions cut 5 bases from V and 1 base from J, with 10 bases between. The CDR3 sequence is CASSLTDRTDTQYF. The CDR3 nucleotides are TGTGCCAGCAGCCTTACGGACCGCACAGATACGCAGTATTTT.

The J gene is TRBJ2-1, the V gene TRBV29-1; D is undetermined. V lost 1 base and J 4 bases, leaving 2 bases between the germline ends. This CDR3 contains 11 residues. The V gene's germline CDR1 is SQVTM and CDR2 ANQGSEA. CDR3: CSVEGYNEQFF. DNA of the CDR3: TGCAGCGTTGAAGGTTACAATGAGCAGTTCTTC.

V is TRBV6-1 and J is TRBJ1-5; D unresolved. The germline V and J ends were trimmed by 2 bases and 0 bases, with 11 bases remaining between them. This CDR3 contains 16 residues. Germline V gene lookup returns CDR1 MNHNS and CDR2 SASEGT. The CDR3 protein is CASSELGSNSNQPQHF. CDR3 sequence (DNA): TGTGCCAGCAGTGAACTTGGATCCAATAGCAATCAGCCCCAGCATTTT.

The J gene is TRBJ2-7, the V gene TRBV7-9; possible D gene TRBD2, 6 bases. Per germline, CDR1 SEHNR and CDR2 FQNEAQ (reference sequence). The CDR3 length is 12 residues. The ends were cut back, 5 bases at V and 7 bases at J, with 12 bases in the middle. The CDR3, as DNA: TGTGCCAGCAGCCAGATGGCGGGAGAGCAGTACTTC. Its protein is CASSQMAGEQYF.

CDR3 sequence: CASRPAEFGTGPYEQYF. CDR3 coding DNA: TGTGCCAGCAGACCCGCCGAATTCGGGACAGGTCCCTACGAGCAGTACTTC. The rearrangement joins TRBV5-6 to TRBJ2-7; 8 nucleotides line up with TRBD1. Trimming removed 5 bases from V and 2 bases from J; junction bases left unmatched: 15. CDR3 length: 17 residues. Germline-derived CDR1 and CDR2 are SGHDT and YYEEEE.

In its sample, this clone was seen once. The chain joins TRBV4-1 to TRBJ2-1, with 11 bases that match TRBD2. This CDR3 comprises 18 residues. J lost 7 bases, V lost 1 base, and 12 bases had no gene match. Germline assignment: CDR1 MGHRA and CDR2 YSYEKL. The CDR3 nucleotides read TGCGCCAGCAGCCAAGTCTTTTGGCTAGCGGGAGGCGGTAATGAGCAGTTCTTC. Protein product: CASSQVFWLAGGGNEQFF.